This entry lists 6 T cell receptor beta chains sequenced from one sample in a study of regulatory T cells in long-lasting Graves disease. The time point here: newly diagnosed GD, antithyroid drugs for less than 3 months. PBMC RNA served as the TCR library source. Arm-PCR of CDR3 regions with iRepertoire HTBI primers generated TCR beta libraries. TCRdb called the multiplex PCR reads again in MiXCR, with one record for every CDR3 protein. In the table there are over 200,000 distinct CDR3 sequences, 18% of which are singletons. The sample was also linked to a second study, of T cells in Graves' hyperthyroidism and ophthalmopathy.

This specimen was peripheral blood mononuclear cells (PBMCs), taken at new diagnosis, from a patient treated with antithyroid drugs. The receptors stem from a woman in her 30s with Graves disease.

This clonotype was recorded many times. The V gene is TRBV12-3 or TRBV12-4, the J gene TRBJ2-3; D could derive from TRBD1 or TRBD2 (5 bases each). Between the trimmed V and J ends, which lost 5 bases and 0 bases, there was a span of 12 bases. The CDR3 extends over 15 amino acids. The CDR3 spells CASSGTETSTDTQYF. Written as DNA, the CDR3 is TGTGCCAGCAGTGGGACGGAGACTAGCACAGATACGCAGTATTTT.

This clonotype was observed many times. The chain couples TRBV12-3 or TRBV12-4 to TRBJ2-1; 7 bases line up with TRBD2. The CDR3 loop spans 14 amino acids. The V segment lost 7 bases and the J segment 5 bases; nucleotides outside the gene matches: 8. CDR3 sequence (DNA): TGTGCCAGCACCCCCGGGACTAAGAACAATGAGCAGTTCTTC. As protein: CASTPGTKNNEQFF.

In its sample, this clonotype was seen many times. The chain has TRBV7-9 and TRBJ1-4; 10 bases map to TRBD1. CDR1 is SEHNR and CDR2 is FQNEAQ in the germline V gene (reference sequence). The CDR3 spans 16 residues. V was pared by 3 bases and J by 6 bases, with 7 bases of the junction left unmatched. The chain's CDR3 is CASSFTPGTGDEKLFF. CDR3 sequence (DNA): TGTGCCAGCAGCTTCACACCCGGGACAGGGGATGAAAAACTGTTTTTT.

This sequence joins TRBV9 and TRBJ1-3; no reliable D call. V dropped 4 bases and J dropped 8 bases, with 19 bases sitting between them. This CDR3 has 15 residues. Per the germline V gene, CDR1 is SGDLS and CDR2 is YYNGEE. CDR3: CASSLGGGMSDTIYF. The CDR3 coding sequence is TGTGCCAGCAGCCTCGGAGGAGGGATGAGTGACACCATATATTTT.

The chain is built from TRBV5-4 and TRBJ1-1; maybe TRBD1 (5 bases). Between the trimmed V and J ends, which lost 5 bases and 4 bases, there was a span of 15 bases. CDR1 is SGHNT and CDR2 is YYREEE in the germline V gene (reference sequence). The CDR3 length is 14 residues. The CDR3 DNA sequence: TGTGCCAGCAGAAGCGTCAGGGACGGCACTGAAGCTTTCTTT. Translating it yields CASRSVRDGTEAFF.

This clonotype has at least ten counts. V is TRBV6-1 and J is TRBJ1-3, with unresolved D. The CDR3 contains 15 residues. Trimming cost V 7 bases and J 2 bases, with 15 bases left between them. In germline, CDR1 is MNHNS, CDR2 SASEGT. In DNA form, the CDR3 reads TGTGCCAGCACCTTAGCAGGAATGACTGGAAACACCATATATTTT. Translation gives CASTLAGMTGNTIYF.